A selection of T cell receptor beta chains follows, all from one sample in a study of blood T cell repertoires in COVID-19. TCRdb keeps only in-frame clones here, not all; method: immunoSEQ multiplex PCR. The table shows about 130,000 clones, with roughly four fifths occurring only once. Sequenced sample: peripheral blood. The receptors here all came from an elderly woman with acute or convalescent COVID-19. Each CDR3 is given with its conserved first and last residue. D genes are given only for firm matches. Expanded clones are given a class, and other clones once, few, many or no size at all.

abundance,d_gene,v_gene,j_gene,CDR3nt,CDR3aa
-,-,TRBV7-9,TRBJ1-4,TGTGCCAGCAGCTTAGGAGCAGGGGAAACGGTCGCGAATGAAAAACTGTTTTTT,CASSLGAGETVANEKLFF
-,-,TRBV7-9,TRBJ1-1,TGTGCCAGCAGCCAAGGTCATGGGAGGAACACTGAAGCTTTCTTT,CASSQGHGRNTEAFF
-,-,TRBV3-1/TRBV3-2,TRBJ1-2,TGTGCCAGCAGCCAAGGGGATAGGGGGACTAACTATGGCTACACCTTC,CASSQGDRGTNYGYTF
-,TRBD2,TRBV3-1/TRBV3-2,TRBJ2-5,TGTGCCAGCAGCCGCGGGGAGGGAGGGAAGACCCAGTACTTC,CASSRGEGGKTQYF
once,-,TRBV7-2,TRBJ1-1,TGTGCCAGCAGCTCGGACAGAGCCACTGAAGCTTTCTTT,CASSSDRATEAFF
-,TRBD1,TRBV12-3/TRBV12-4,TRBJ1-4,TGTGCCAGCAGTTTACAGGGGGGTGAAAAACTGTTTTTT,CASSLQGGEKLFF
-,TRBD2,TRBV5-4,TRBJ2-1,TGTGCCAGCAGCCCCCGATCGGGACTAGCGGGCTACAATGAGCAGTTCTTC,CASSPRSGLAGYNEQFF
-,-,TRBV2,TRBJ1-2,TGTGCCAGCGGGCGACAGACCGAAGTAGAGGGCTACACCTTC,CASGRQTEVEGYTF
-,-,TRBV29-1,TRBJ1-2,TGCAGCGTTGAAGGGGACTCCTATGGCTACACCTTC,CSVEGDSYGYTF
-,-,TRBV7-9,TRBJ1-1,TGTGCCAGCAGCTTAGCGGGGGCCACTGAAGCTTTCTTT,CASSLAGATEAFF
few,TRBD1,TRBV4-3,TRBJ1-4,TGCGCCAGCAGCCCACAGGGGGCAAGTGAAAAACTGTTTTTT,CASSPQGASEKLFF
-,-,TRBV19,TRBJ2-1,TGTGCCAGTAATACCCTGTCCTGGGGGGGCTACTTAAATGAGCAGTTCTTC,CASNTLSWGGYLNEQFF
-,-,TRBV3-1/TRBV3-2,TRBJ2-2,TGTGCCAGCAGCCAAGGGAGGGAGCTTCGGTGGCTGTTTTTT,CASSQGRELRWLFF
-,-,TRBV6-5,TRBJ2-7,TGTGCCAGCAGCGCAGGGGGGAGGACAAACGAGCAGTACTTC,CASSAGGRTNEQYF
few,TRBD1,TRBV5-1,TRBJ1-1,TGCGCCAGCAGCCCGAGGACAGGGGGAATAACTGAAGCTTTCTTT,CASSPRTGGITEAFF
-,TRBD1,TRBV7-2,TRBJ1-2,TGTGCCAGCAGCCGCTATGGACAGGCCTATGGCTACACCTTC,CASSRYGQAYGYTF
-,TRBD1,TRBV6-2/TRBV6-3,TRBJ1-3,TGTGCCAGCAGTAACTCCGGGACAGGGCATTTT,CASSNSGTGHF
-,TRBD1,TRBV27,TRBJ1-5,TGTGCCAGCAGTTTCTCTAGACACCGGGACAGGGAACAGCCCCAGCATTTT,CASSFSRHRDREQPQHF
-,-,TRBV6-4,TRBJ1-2,TGTGCCAGCAGTGGCTCAGGGGAAGGTGGCTACACCTTC,CASSGSGEGGYTF
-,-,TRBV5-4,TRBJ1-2,TGTGCCAGCAGCTTGGGGGCCTTCCCCTATGGCTACACCTTC,CASSLGAFPYGYTF
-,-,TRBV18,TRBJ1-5,TGTGCCAGCTCACCGGCAGGGGACCTCAATCAGCCCCAGCATTTT,CASSPAGDLNQPQHF
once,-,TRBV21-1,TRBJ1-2,TGTGCCAGCAGCCCCCGTGGGGCAGGGCGAATCCCCTATGGCTACACCTTC,CASSPRGAGRIPYGYTF
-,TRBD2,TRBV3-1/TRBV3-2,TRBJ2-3,TGTGCCAGCAGCCGGACTAGCGGGGGGGAGATCTTCACAGATACGCAGTATTTT,CASSRTSGGEIFTDTQYF
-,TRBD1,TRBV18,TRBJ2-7,TGTGCCAGCTCACCCTTTGCAGGGGGCGCAGACGAGCAGTACTTC,CASSPFAGGADEQYF
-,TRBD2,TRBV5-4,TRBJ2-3,TGTGCCAGCAGCTTGAATGGGGGGGGGAGCACAGATACGCAGTATTTT,CASSLNGGGSTDTQYF
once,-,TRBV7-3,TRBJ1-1,TGTGCCAGCAGCTCCCTGGGGGGTTTGAACACTGAAGCTTTCTTT,CASSSLGGLNTEAFF
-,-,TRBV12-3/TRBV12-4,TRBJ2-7,TGTGCCAGCAGTTTAGATACCCAGGGACTGTACTTC,CASSLDTQGLYF
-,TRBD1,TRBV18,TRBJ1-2,TGTGCCAGCTCGGTCGAACAGGGGCCAGATGGCTACACCTTC,CASSVEQGPDGYTF